These T cell receptor beta chains were read from a single sample in a study of blood T cell repertoires in COVID-19. Profiling relied on immunoSEQ multiplex PCR, and the TCRdb table lists in-frame clones only, not all of them. The sample contains roughly 230,000 clones, about 90% of which appear only once. The sample consisted of PBMCs or T cells enriched from blood (not recorded which). The receptor source for this set is a woman between 25 and 40 years old with acute COVID-19. Each CDR3 is given with its conserved first and last residue. The D gene is left open where the match is weak.

>TRBV28|-
CASSNGGAKNIQYF
>TRBV5-1|-
CASSPGQTYTEAFF
>TRBV19|-
CASSMDRNQPQHF
>TRBV18|-
CASTTRQGAEDTQYF
>TRBV10-2|-
CASSESSYGYTF
>TRBV27|-
CASSRLRPTNEKLFF
>TRBV7-6|TRBD1
CASSSLDRGPYEQYF
>TRBV4-1|-
CASSQDPSGGTDTQYF
>TRBV6-6|-
CASTSPGQSNYGYTF
>TRBV19|TRBD1
CASSIIRGGMNTEAFF
>TRBV5-1|-
CASSLRPTLVYEQYF
>TRBV28|-
CASSRGSGGTQPQHF
>TRBV19|-
CATLGVEGARQPQHF
>TRBV7-8|-
CASSEGRVGSPLHF
>TRBV27|-
CASSFSTGETQYF
>TRBV2|-
CASGLDRPATNEKLFF
>TRBV5-6|-
CASSLGTRAEAFF
>TRBV9|-
CASSVDPGIGTGELFF
>TRBV13|-
CASRGRGLRDTGELFF
>TRBV9|-
CASSATGSNEKLFF
>TRBV25-1|TRBD1
CASSGQGSGSNQPQHF
>TRBV5-1|-
CASSLVLELGTEAFF
>TRBV15|-
CATSRGPGTEAFF
>TRBV7-2|-
CASSSQGSNQPQHF
>TRBV27|TRBD1
CASSVTGAAYGYTF
>TRBV4-1|-
CASSQVAEMNTEAFF
>TRBV10-3|-
CAISDGGYQPQHF
>TRBV28|TRBD1
CASTPSEGQGYYEQYF
>TRBV30|-
CAWSPRGGTEAFF
>TRBV30|TRBD1
CAWSADRRETQYF
>TRBV9|TRBD1
CASSGNAGGSADTQYF
>TRBV9|-
CASSVDPRGVHEKLFF
>TRBV4-1|-
CASSPSDTTYGYTF
>TRBV7-2|-
CASSLGQGKTYEQYF
>TRBV29-1|-
CSVEGTAYEQYF
>TRBV20-1|-
CSASGGYEQYF
>TRBV13|-
CASSTQGERNTIYF
>TRBV7-9|TRBD1
CASSWASGGTEAFF
>TRBV7-2|TRBD1
CASSRRTGENTGELFF
>TRBV7-2|-
CASSPSYGQANEQYF
>TRBV19|-
CASSPGHGSPSGREQFF